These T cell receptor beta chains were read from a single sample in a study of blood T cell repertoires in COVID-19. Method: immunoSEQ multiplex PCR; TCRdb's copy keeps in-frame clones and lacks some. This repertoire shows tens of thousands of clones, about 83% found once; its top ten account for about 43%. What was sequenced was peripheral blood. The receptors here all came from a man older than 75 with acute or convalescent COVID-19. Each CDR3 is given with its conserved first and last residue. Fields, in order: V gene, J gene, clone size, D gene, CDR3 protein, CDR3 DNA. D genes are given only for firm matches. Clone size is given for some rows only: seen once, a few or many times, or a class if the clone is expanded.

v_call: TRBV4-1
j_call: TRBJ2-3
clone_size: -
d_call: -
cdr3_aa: CASSQESRGGADTQYF
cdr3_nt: TGCGCCAGCAGCCAAGAAAGCAGAGGAGGGGCAGATACGCAGTATTTT

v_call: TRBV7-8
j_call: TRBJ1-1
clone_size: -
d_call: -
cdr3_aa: CASSKNRRRGTEAFF
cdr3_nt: TGTGCCAGCAGCAAAAACAGGCGGCGGGGCACTGAAGCTTTCTTT

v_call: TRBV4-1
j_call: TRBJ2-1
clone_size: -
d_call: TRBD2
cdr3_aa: CASSQDLQVVGRGVNEQFF
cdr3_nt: TGCGCCAGCAGCCAAGATCTGCAGGTAGTGGGCCGGGGGGTCAATGAGCAGTTCTTC

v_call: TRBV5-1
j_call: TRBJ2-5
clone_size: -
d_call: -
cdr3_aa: CASSPVVGGGETQYF
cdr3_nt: TGCGCCAGCAGCCCCGTAGTGGGGGGAGGAGAGACCCAGTACTTC

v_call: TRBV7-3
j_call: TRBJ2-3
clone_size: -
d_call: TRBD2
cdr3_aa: CASSSGLAGLTDTQYF
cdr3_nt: TGTGCCAGCAGCTCGGGACTAGCGGGACTCACAGATACGCAGTATTTT

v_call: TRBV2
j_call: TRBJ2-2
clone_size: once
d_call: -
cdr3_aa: CASSDGGSLAGELFF
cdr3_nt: TGTGCCAGCAGTGACGGGGGTAGTTTAGCCGGGGAGCTGTTTTTT

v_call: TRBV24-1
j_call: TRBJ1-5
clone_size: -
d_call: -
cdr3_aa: CATSDPFSGFSNQPQHF
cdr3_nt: TGTGCCACCAGTGATCCATTTAGCGGGTTTAGCAATCAGCCCCAGCATTTT

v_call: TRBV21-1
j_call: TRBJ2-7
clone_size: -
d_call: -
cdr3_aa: CASYLFDRGHSYEQYF
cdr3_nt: TGTGCCAGCTACCTATTCGACAGGGGGCACTCCTACGAGCAGTACTTC

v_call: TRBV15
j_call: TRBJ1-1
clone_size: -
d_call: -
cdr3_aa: CATSRDQGNTEAFF
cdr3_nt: TGTGCCACCAGCAGAGATCAGGGGAACACTGAAGCTTTCTTT

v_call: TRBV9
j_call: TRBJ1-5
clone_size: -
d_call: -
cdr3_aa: CASSSGGGRDQPQHF
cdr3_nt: TGTGCCAGCAGCTCGGGGGGGGGAAGAGATCAGCCCCAGCATTTT

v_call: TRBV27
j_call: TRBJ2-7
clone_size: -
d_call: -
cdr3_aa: CASSLDWKGVYEQYF
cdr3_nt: TGTGCCAGCAGTTTAGATTGGAAGGGGGTCTACGAGCAGTACTTC

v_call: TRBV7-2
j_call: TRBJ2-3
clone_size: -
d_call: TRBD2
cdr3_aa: CASSYSGGAGNTQYF
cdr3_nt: TGTGCCAGCAGCTATAGCGGGGGGGCAGGGAATACGCAGTATTTT

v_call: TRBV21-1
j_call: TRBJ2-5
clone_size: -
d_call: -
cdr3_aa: CASSPILAGGQETQYF
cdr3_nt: TGTGCCAGCAGCCCTATACTAGCGGGGGGGCAAGAGACCCAGTACTTC

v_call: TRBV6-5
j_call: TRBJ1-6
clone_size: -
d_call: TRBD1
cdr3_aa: CASSSGTGANSPLHF
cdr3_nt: TGTGCCAGCAGTTCCGGGACAGGCGCAAATTCACCCCTCCACTTT

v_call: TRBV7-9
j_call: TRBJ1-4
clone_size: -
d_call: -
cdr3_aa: CASSLGGRATEKLFF
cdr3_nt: TGTGCCAGCAGCTTAGGGGGCAGGGCTACTGAAAAACTGTTTTTT

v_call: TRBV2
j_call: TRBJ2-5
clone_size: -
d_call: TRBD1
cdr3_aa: CASRGQVPLETQYF
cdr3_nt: TGTGCCAGCAGGGGACAGGTCCCTTTGGAGACCCAGTACTTC

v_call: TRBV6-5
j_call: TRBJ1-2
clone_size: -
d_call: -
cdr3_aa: CASITGGLGDGYTF
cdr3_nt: TGTGCCAGCATAACTGGGGGCTTAGGGGATGGCTACACCTTC

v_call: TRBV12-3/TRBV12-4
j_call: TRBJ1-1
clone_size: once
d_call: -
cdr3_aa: CASSKRSGTEAFF
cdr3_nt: TGTGCCAGCAGTAAGAGGTCTGGGACTGAAGCTTTCTTT

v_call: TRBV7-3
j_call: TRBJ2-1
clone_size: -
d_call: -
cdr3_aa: CASSPLPLGGGNEQFF
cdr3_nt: TGTGCCAGCAGCCCTCTCCCCCTGGGAGGAGGTAATGAGCAGTTCTTC

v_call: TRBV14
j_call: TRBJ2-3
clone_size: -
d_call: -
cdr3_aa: CASSPGDTDTQYF
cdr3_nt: TGTGCCAGCAGCCCAGGGGACACAGATACGCAGTATTTT

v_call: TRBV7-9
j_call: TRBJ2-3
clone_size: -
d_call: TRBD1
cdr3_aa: CASSLARGQAIKDTQYF
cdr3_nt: TGTGCCAGCAGCTTAGCTAGGGGACAGGCGATCAAGGATACGCAGTATTTT

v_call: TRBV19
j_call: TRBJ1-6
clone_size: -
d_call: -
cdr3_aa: CASSKRTAMENSPLHF
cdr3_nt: TGTGCCAGTAGTAAAAGGACAGCCATGGAAAATTCACCCCTCCACTTT

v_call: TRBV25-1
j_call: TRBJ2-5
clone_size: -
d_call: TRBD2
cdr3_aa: CASSKRLAGVRETQYF
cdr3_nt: TGTGCCAGCAGTAAAAGACTAGCGGGAGTCAGGGAGACCCAGTACTTC

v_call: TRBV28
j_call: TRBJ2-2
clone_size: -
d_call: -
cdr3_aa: CASSPTGRGGELFF
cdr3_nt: TGTGCCAGCAGTCCCACAGGGAGGGGAGGGGAGCTGTTTTTT

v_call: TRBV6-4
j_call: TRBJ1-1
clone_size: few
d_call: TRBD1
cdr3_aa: CASSDWTGEPLTEAFF
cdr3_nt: TGTGCCAGCAGTGATTGGACAGGGGAACCACTTACTGAAGCTTTCTTT